These T cell receptor beta chains were read from a single sample in a study of blood T cell repertoires in COVID-19. TCRdb's copy holds only in-frame clones and misses some; the assay was immunoSEQ multiplex PCR. Of approximately 290,000 clones detected, around 82% appear once; the ten largest clones hold roughly 0.87%. Sequencing was performed on peripheral blood. These receptors came from a human donor with COVID-19, enrolled during active disease. The donor label of this sample is uncertain. Each CDR3 is given with its conserved first and last residue. The D gene is left open where the match is weak. Clone size appears in some rows only: once, few, many, or a class for an expanded clone.

size,J,D,V,CDR3,DNA
-,TRBJ1-6,-,TRBV19,CASSPGQNNSPLHF,TGTGCCAGTAGTCCTGGACAGAATAATTCACCCCTCCACTTT
-,TRBJ2-7,-,TRBV10-3,CAISDAGVGTYEQYF,TGTGCCATCAGTGATGCGGGCGTCGGAACCTACGAGCAGTACTTC
-,TRBJ1-4,TRBD1,TRBV6-1,CASSARPWDRGQGRTEKLFF,TGTGCCAGCAGTGCCCGACCATGGGACAGGGGGCAGGGGCGGACTGAAAAACTGTTTTTT
-,TRBJ2-3,TRBD2,TRBV19,CASSRLLAGYTDTQYF,TGTGCCAGTAGTAGGTTGCTAGCGGGGTACACAGATACGCAGTATTTT
-,TRBJ1-1,-,TRBV5-1,CASSLDPDGGAFF,TGCGCCAGCAGCTTGGATCCCGACGGAGGAGCTTTCTTT
-,TRBJ1-3,-,TRBV30,CAWRDGLEGFTGNTIYF,TGTGCCTGGAGAGATGGGCTGGAGGGTTTTACTGGAAACACCATATATTTT
-,TRBJ1-1,TRBD1,TRBV7-9,CASSLAGGAGTAEAFF,TGTGCCAGCAGCTTAGCAGGAGGGGCCGGGACAGCTGAAGCTTTCTTT
-,TRBJ2-3,-,TRBV6-5,CASRPGHGQDTQYF,TGTGCCAGCAGACCAGGACACGGGCAGGATACGCAGTATTTT
-,TRBJ1-4,-,TRBV7-9,CASSKSQQGRGKLFF,TGTGCCAGCAGCAAATCACAACAGGGCCGAGGAAAACTGTTTTTT
-,TRBJ2-1,-,TRBV6-1,CASSESQAGRNEQFF,TGTGCCAGCAGTGAAAGTCAGGCCGGGAGAAATGAGCAGTTCTTC
-,TRBJ1-2,-,TRBV28,CASAPRQYLNYGYTF,TGTGCCAGCGCCCCCAGGCAGTACTTAAACTATGGCTACACCTTC
-,TRBJ2-6,-,TRBV28,CASSPATGGANVLTF,TGTGCCAGCAGTCCCGCGACGGGAGGGGCCAACGTCCTGACTTTC
-,TRBJ2-2,TRBD2,TRBV6-2/TRBV6-3,CASSYSGGPTGELFF,TGTGCCAGCAGTTACTCGGGAGGGCCCACCGGGGAGCTGTTTTTT
-,TRBJ2-5,-,TRBV5-1,CASSLDSPGRETQYF,TGCGCCAGCAGCTTAGACAGTCCCGGCCGAGAGACCCAGTACTTC
-,TRBJ1-2,-,TRBV3-1/TRBV3-2,CASSQDLVGARGYTF,TGTGCCAGCAGCCAAGATCTGGTGGGGGCGCGAGGCTACACCTTC
-,TRBJ1-4,TRBD1,TRBV5-4,CASSFDREDEKLFF,TGTGCCAGCAGCTTCGACAGGGAGGACGAAAAACTGTTTTTT
-,TRBJ2-5,-,TRBV5-1,CASSPIGPQVGETQYF,TGCGCCAGCAGCCCCATTGGGCCCCAGGTGGGAGAGACCCAGTACTTC
-,TRBJ1-4,TRBD1,TRBV5-1,CASSPTLTGGELFF,TGCGCCAGCAGCCCGACCCTTACAGGGGGGGAACTGTTTTTT
many,TRBJ2-7,-,TRBV6-5,CASSYGFPSDYEQYF,TGTGCCAGCAGTTACGGCTTCCCCTCCGACTACGAGCAGTACTTC
-,TRBJ1-4,-,TRBV7-3,CASSRGQNEKLFF,TGTGCCAGCAGCCGGGGTCAGAATGAAAAACTGTTTTTT
-,TRBJ2-7,-,TRBV9,CASSVYDGNYEQYF,TGTGCCAGCAGCGTATATGACGGGAACTACGAGCAGTACTTC
-,TRBJ2-1,TRBD1,TRBV11-3,CASSQGALAVNEQFF,TGTGCCAGCAGCCAGGGGGCCCTAGCCGTGAATGAGCAGTTCTTC
-,TRBJ2-7,-,TRBV28,CASSFGQGASYEQYF,TGTGCCAGCAGTTTCGGGCAGGGCGCCTCCTACGAGCAGTACTTC
-,TRBJ1-2,-,TRBV27,CASSLSPPSMGYTF,TGTGCCAGCAGTTTATCTCCTCCATCTATGGGCTACACCTTC
-,TRBJ2-3,TRBD1,TRBV10-3,CATTGGTDTQYF,TGTGCCACGACAGGGGGCACAGATACGCAGTATTTT
-,TRBJ2-7,-,TRBV2,CASSFGSTYEQYF,TGTGCCAGCAGTTTCGGGTCGACTTACGAGCAGTACTTC
-,TRBJ1-1,-,TRBV28,CASSLPTGGTEAFF,TGTGCCAGCAGTTTACCAACGGGGGGTACTGAAGCTTTCTTT
-,TRBJ2-3,TRBD2,TRBV2,CASSGGVAGSSTDTQYF,TGTGCCAGCAGTGGGGGGGTAGCGGGATCTAGCACAGATACGCAGTATTTT
-,TRBJ1-1,-,TRBV19,CASRATGRTVTEAFF,TGTGCCAGTAGGGCAACAGGGCGAACAGTCACTGAAGCTTTCTTT
once,TRBJ2-2,-,TRBV19,CASRRQVAGTGELFF,TGTGCCAGTAGACGACAGGTCGCGGGCACCGGGGAGCTGTTTTTT
-,TRBJ2-1,TRBD2,TRBV28,CASSSTPSGRRNEQFF,TGTGCCAGCAGCTCAACCCCTAGCGGGAGGCGGAATGAGCAGTTCTTC
few,TRBJ1-1,-,TRBV10-2,CASEGRGRVMNTEAFF,TGCGCCTCAGAGGGGAGGGGAAGGGTCATGAACACTGAAGCTTTCTTT
-,TRBJ1-2,TRBD1,TRBV19,CASLRTGSNYGYTF,TGTGCCAGTCTGAGGACAGGGTCGAACTATGGCTACACCTTC
-,TRBJ1-2,-,TRBV19,CASSIQDNNYGYTF,TGTGCCAGTAGTATACAGGACAACAACTATGGCTACACCTTC
once,TRBJ2-1,TRBD1,TRBV18,CASSPLPGQGPYNEQFF,TGTGCCAGCTCACCATTACCCGGACAGGGGCCGTACAATGAGCAGTTCTTC
-,TRBJ1-6,-,TRBV7-2,CASSFTGFSNSPLHF,TGTGCCAGCAGCTTTACAGGGTTCTCTAATTCACCCCTCCACTTT
few,TRBJ1-2,TRBD1,TRBV5-5,CASSTMTGGTGYTF,TGTGCCAGCAGCACTATGACAGGGGGCACGGGCTACACCTTC
-,TRBJ1-2,TRBD1,TRBV6-2/TRBV6-3,CASSAGQGRRGYTF,TGTGCCAGCAGCGCAGGACAGGGTAGACGTGGCTACACCTTC